This T cell receptor beta chain comes out of a study of PD-L1 blockade in urothelial cancer. Study summary: Males with bladder-origin urothelial cancer constituted about nine tenths of the roughly 29 patients.

As for time point: pretreatment peripheral blood. CDR3 length: 11 amino acids. V was cut by 8 bases and J by 8 bases, with 12 bases left in between. Germline-derived CDR1 and CDR2 are MDHEN and SYDVKM. Profiled with immunoSEQ multiplex PCR; TCRdb holds only in-frame clones, not every one. This sample has about 38,000 clones, with around four fifths found just once. Sequencing was performed on PBMCs, taken around atezolizumab (anti-PD-L1) treatment. This clonotype originated in a man aged 80 or over with urothelial cancer. This sequence joins TRBV28 and TRBJ1-2; D ambiguous. CDR3 sequence: CASWWAGGYTF. CDR3 in DNA: TGTGCCAGCTGGTGGGCGGGAGGCTACACCTTC.